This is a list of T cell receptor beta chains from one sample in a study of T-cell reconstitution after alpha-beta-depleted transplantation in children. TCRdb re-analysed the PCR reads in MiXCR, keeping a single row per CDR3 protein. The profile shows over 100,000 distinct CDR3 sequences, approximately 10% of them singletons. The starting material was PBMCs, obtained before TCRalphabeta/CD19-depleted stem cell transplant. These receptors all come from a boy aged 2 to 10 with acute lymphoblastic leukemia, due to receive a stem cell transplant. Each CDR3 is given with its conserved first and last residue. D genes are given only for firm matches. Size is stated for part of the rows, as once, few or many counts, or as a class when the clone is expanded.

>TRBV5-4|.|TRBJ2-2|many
TGTGCCAGCAGCTTGGGTAACTCCGGGGAGCTGTTTTTT
CASSLGNSGELFF
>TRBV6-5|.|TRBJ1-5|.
TGTGCCAGCAGTCCGATCCGACAGCTAAATAGCAATCAGCCCCAGCATTTT
CASSPIRQLNSNQPQHF
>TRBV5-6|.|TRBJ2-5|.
TGTGCCAGCAGCTCTAAGGGGTCAAGGGTGTCAGAGACCCAGTACTTC
CASSSKGSRVSETQYF
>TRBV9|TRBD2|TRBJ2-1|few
TGTGCCAGCAGCGTAGATGTTGGGGCGGGAGTAGGTGCGGGTGAGCAGTTCTTC
CASSVDVGAGVGAGEQFF
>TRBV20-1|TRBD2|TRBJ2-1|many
TGCAGTGCTAGAGGGACCATTCTAGCGGGACTTTACAATGAGCAGTTCTTC
CSARGTILAGLYNEQFF
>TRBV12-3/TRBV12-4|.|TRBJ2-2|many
TGTGCCAGCACCTTAGTTGGGGCCGGGGAGCTGTTTTTT
CASTLVGAGELFF
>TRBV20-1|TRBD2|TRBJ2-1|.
TGCAGTGCCATCAGGCTAGCGGGAGCCTCCTACAATGAGCAGTTCTTC
CSAIRLAGASYNEQFF
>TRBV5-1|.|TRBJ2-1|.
TGCGCCAGCAGCCGACTCGGGGGCCACAATGAGCAGTTCTTC
CASSRLGGHNEQFF
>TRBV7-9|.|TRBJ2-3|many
TGTGCCAGCAGCCACATCACAGATACGCAGTATTTT
CASSHITDTQYF
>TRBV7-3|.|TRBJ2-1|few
TGTGCCAGCAGCTTTGGACTTTACAATGAGCAGTTCTTC
CASSFGLYNEQFF
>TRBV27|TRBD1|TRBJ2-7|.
TGTGCCAGCAGTTTGACAGGGATTCCCTACGAGCAGTACTTC
CASSLTGIPYEQYF
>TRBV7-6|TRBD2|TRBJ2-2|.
TGTGCCAGCAGCTTCGAAGGGACTAGTACGTCCGGGGAGCTGTTTTTT
CASSFEGTSTSGELFF
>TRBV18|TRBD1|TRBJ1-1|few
TGTGCCAGCTCACCGGATGGACAGGCGGATTTCTTT
CASSPDGQADFF
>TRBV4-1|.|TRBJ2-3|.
TGCGCCAGCAGCCAAGACAGACTCCTTGGGGATACGCAGTATTTT
CASSQDRLLGDTQYF
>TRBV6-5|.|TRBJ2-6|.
TGTGCCAGCAGTTACTCCTCAATCTCTGGGGCCAACGTCCTGACTTTC
CASSYSSISGANVLTF
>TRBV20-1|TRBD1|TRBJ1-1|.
TGCAGTGCCCCACCAGGGGGCTCGGGGGAAGCTTTCTTT
CSAPPGGSGEAFF
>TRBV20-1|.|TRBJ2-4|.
TGCAGTGCTAGTAGTGGAGCCAAAAACATTCAGTACTTC
CSASSGAKNIQYF
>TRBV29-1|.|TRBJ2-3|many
TGCAGCTCCAGGGGCACAGATACGCAGTATTTT
CSSRGTDTQYF
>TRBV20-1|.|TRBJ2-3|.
TGCAGTGCTAGAGGGCAGATCACAGATACGCAGTATTTT
CSARGQITDTQYF
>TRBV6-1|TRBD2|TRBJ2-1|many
TGTGCCAGCAGTGGGCTAGCGGGAGGGCCCGATGAGCAGTTCTTC
CASSGLAGGPDEQFF
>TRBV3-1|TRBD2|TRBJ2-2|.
TGTGCCAGCAGCCTAATAGCGGGGATGCAGACCGGGGAGCTGTTTTTT
CASSLIAGMQTGELFF
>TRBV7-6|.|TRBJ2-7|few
TGTGCCAGCAGCTTAGATGGGGGTGGAGAGCAGTACTTC
CASSLDGGGEQYF
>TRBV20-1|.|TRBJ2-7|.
TGCAGTGCTAGAGATGAGGGGGGACCAGCTACCTACGAGCAGTACTTC
CSARDEGGPATYEQYF
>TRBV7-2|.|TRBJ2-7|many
TGTGCCAGCAGCTTATGGGATTACGAGCAGTACTTC
CASSLWDYEQYF
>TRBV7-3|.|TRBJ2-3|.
TGTGCCAGCAGCTATTGGGGCACAGATACGCAGTATTTT
CASSYWGTDTQYF
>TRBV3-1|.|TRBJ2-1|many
TGTGCCAGCAGCCAAGGGGTCTACCAAACGGGTGAGCAGTTCTTC
CASSQGVYQTGEQFF
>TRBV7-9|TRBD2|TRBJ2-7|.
TGTGCCAGCAGCTTAACAGGACTAGCTGGCTACGAGCAGTACTTC
CASSLTGLAGYEQYF
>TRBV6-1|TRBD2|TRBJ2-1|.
TGTGCCAGCAGTGAAGGCGTAGCGGGAGGGCCCTATGAGCAGTTCTTC
CASSEGVAGGPYEQFF
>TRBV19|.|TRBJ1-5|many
TGTGCCAGTAGTCCGGGGAACGGTTTTAATCAGCCCCAGCATTTT
CASSPGNGFNQPQHF
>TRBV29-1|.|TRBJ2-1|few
TGCAGCGTTGAATCTGGTTCCGGACTCGCATCTGTTGAGCAGTTCTTC
CSVESGSGLASVEQFF
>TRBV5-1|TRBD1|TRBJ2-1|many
TGCGCCAGCAGCATCGGGACAGGGGGTGAGCAGTTCTTC
CASSIGTGGEQFF
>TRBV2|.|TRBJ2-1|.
TGTGCCAGCAGTTACTCAAACCCCAATGAGCAGTTCTTC
CASSYSNPNEQFF
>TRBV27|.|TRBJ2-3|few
TGTGCCAGCATGGAGGGATATAGCACAGATACGCAGTATTTT
CASMEGYSTDTQYF
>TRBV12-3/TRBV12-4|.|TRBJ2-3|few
TGTGCCAGCAGTTGGATCGGAACAGATACGCAGTATTTT
CASSWIGTDTQYF
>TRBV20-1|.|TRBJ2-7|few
TGCAGTGCTAGATCAGCCCTGAACGACTACGAGCAGTACTTC
CSARSALNDYEQYF
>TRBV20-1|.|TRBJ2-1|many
TGCAGTGCTAGAGATTTTGGACAGATCAATGAGCAGTTCTTC
CSARDFGQINEQFF
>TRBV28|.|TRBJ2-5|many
TGTGCCAGCCCACCAGGTTTAAAAACCAGATACCAAGAGACCCAGTACTTC
CASPPGLKTRYQETQYF
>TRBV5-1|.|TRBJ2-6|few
TGCGCCAGCAGCTTGGACAGGTTCTCTGGGGCCAACGTCCTGACTTTC
CASSLDRFSGANVLTF
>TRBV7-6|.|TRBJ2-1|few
TGTGCCAGCAGCTTAGTTGCGCTGGCCAATGAGCAGTTCTTC
CASSLVALANEQFF
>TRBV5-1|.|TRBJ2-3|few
TGCGCCAGCAGACAGGATTTCTGGGTGACAGATACGCAGTATTTT
CASRQDFWVTDTQYF
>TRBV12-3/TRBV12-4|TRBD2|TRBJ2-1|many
TGTGCCAGCAGTTGGGCCGGGACTAACGAGCAGTTCTTC
CASSWAGTNEQFF
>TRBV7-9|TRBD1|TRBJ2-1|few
TGTGCCAGCAGCTTCGACGGGACAGGGTACAATGAGCAGTTCTTC
CASSFDGTGYNEQFF
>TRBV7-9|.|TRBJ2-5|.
TGTGCCAGCAGCCACACCTCACTAGCACCCTCGGGGTCCCAGTACTTC
CASSHTSLAPSGSQYF
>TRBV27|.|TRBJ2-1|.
TGTGCCAGCAGTTGGTACGGGAGACAGTTCTTC
CASSWYGRQFF
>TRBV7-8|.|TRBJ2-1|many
TGTGCCAGCGAGTACGATGGGAATGAGCAGTTCTTC
CASEYDGNEQFF
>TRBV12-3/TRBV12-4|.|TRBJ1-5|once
TGTGCCAGCAGTTTAACGGGGCGACGGGGACGGGGTCAGCCCCAGCATTTT
CASSLTGRRGRGQPQHF
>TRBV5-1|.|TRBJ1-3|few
TGCGCCAGCAGCTCAGACTCCAGGGCTGGAAACACCATATATTTT
CASSSDSRAGNTIYF
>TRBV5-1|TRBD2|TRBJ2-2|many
TGCGCCAGCAGGCCGCTAGCGGGACCGAACACCGGGGAGCTGTTTTTT
CASRPLAGPNTGELFF
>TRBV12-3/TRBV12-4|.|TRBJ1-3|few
TGTGCCAGCAGCTTCCTCGACTACCAGCTCTCTGGAAACACCATATATTTT
CASSFLDYQLSGNTIYF
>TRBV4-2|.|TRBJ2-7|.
TGTGCCATCAGCCCCGGGCTCCTCTGCCTCTACGAGCAGTACTTC
CAISPGLLCLYEQYF
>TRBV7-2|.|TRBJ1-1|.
TGTGCCATCAGCTTGACAGCGTACGGAGCTTTCTTT
CAISLTAYGAFF
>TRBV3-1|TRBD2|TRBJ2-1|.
TGTGCCAGCAGCCATAGCGGGAGTAATCACAATGAGCAGTTCTTC
CASSHSGSNHNEQFF
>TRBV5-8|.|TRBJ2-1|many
TGTGCCAGCAGCTTTGCCGGTCAGGGCAATGAGCAGTTCTTC
CASSFAGQGNEQFF